The present TCR beta chain was sequenced within a study of shared clonotypes between healthy human individuals. On this clone: Its antigen is unknown.

This CDR3 contains 17 residues. Germline V gene data show CDR1 as KGHSH and CDR2 as LQKENI. Trimming cost V 3 bases and J 4 bases, with 18 bases left between them. The deep-level immunoSEQ assay was used. Measured with immunoSEQ multiplex PCR; TCRdb has only the in-frame clones, and not every one. The profile shows 2 million to 2.5 million clones, 85% to 95% of them singletons. Study findings and constraints: Owing to a small donor count, the genetic and exposure-history diversity represented was limited.

This receptor was taken from a man between 18 and 29 years old in good health. Some clones in this sample may be carry-over from other donors' samples. The chain uses TRBV18 and TRBJ1-4, with D uncertain. The source material was naive CD4+ T cells from PBMCs. Subset reported: CD45RA+ positively selected. The CDR3 coding sequence is TGTGCCAGCTCACCGACCGGAATTCGTGGCCTTAATGAAAAACTGTTTTTT. It codes for CASSPTGIRGLNEKLFF.